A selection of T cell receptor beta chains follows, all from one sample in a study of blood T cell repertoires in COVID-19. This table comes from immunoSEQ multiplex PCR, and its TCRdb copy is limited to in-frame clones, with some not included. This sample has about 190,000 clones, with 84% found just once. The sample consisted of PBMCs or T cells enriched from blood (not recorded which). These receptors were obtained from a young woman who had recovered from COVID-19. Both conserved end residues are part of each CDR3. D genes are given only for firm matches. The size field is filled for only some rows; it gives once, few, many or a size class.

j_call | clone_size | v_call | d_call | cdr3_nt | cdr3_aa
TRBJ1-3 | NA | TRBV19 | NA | TGTGCCAGTAGGTCCAGAAGAAACACCATATATTTT | CASRSRRNTIYF
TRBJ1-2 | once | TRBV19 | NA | TGTGCCAGTAGTACCCGGACAGAGCTCTATGGCTACACCTTC | CASSTRTELYGYTF
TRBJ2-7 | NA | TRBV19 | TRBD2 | TGTGCCAGTAGTGCCCCGGGGGCGGGAGGCTTTTTCCACGAGCAGTACTTC | CASSAPGAGGFFHEQYF
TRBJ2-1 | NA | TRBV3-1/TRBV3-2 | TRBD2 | TGTGCCAGCAGCCAAGATAGCGGGGGGGCCTACAATGAGCAGTTCTTC | CASSQDSGGAYNEQFF
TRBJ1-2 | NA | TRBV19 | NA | TGTGCCAGTAGGACATTTTCACTTCCGGGACTGACTAACTATGGCTACACCTTC | CASRTFSLPGLTNYGYTF
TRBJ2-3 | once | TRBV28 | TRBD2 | TGTGCCAGCAGTTCCAGACGGGGGACTAGCGGGCAGAACCCCACAGATACGCAGTATTTT | CASSSRRGTSGQNPTDTQYF
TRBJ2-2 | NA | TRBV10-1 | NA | TGCGCCACCTGGGGGCTAGCTGGGAACACCGGGGAGCTGTTTTTT | CATWGLAGNTGELFF
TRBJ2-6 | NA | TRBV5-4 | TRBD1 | TGTGCCAGCAGCTTCGGGACAGGGGTCTCTGGGGCCAACGTCCTGACTTTC | CASSFGTGVSGANVLTF
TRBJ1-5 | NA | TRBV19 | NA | TGTGCCAGTAGTATATATAGTAGCAATCAGCCCCAGCATTTT | CASSIYSSNQPQHF
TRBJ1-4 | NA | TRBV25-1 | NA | TGTGCCAGTCGGGAGCGGGGCTTTGATGAAAAACTGTTTTTT | CASRERGFDEKLFF
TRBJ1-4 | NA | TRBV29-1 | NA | TGCAGCGCCGGGTCCGCGGGCTCGGGTGAAAAACTGTTTTTT | CSAGSAGSGEKLFF
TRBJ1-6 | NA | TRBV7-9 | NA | TGTGCCAGCAGCTCCGACAGGATCTATAATTCACCCCTCCACTTT | CASSSDRIYNSPLHF
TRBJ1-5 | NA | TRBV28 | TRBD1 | TGTGCCAGCAGTTCTCCGGACAGGGCACAGCCCCAGCATTTT | CASSSPDRAQPQHF
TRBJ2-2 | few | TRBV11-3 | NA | TGTGCCAGCAGCTATCTCACCGGGGAGCTGTTTTTT | CASSYLTGELFF
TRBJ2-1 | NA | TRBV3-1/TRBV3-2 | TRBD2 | TGTGCCAGCAGCGTGAGCGGGATAACCCCTCGTCATGAGCAGTTCTTC | CASSVSGITPRHEQFF
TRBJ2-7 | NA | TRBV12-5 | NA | TGTGCTAGTGGTATAGATTCGGTCTCGAACGAGCAGTACTTC | CASGIDSVSNEQYF
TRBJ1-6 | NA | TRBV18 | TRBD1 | TGTGCCAGCTCTCAAGACAGGGGTAATTCACCCCTCCACTTT | CASSQDRGNSPLHF
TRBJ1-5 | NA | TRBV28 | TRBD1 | TGTGCCAGCAGGCGACAGGGGCGCAATCAGCCCCAGCATTTT | CASRRQGRNQPQHF
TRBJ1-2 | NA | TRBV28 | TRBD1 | TGTGCCGGTTCGACAGGGAGGAACTATGGCTACACCTTC | CAGSTGRNYGYTF
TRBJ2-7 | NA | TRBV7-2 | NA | TGTGCCAGCAGCTTATCCGCTAGTTTCTACGAGCAGTACTTC | CASSLSASFYEQYF
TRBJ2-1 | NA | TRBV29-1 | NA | TGCAGCGTTGAACGAGGAAATGAGCAGTTCTTC | CSVERGNEQFF
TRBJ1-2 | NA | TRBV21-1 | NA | TGTGCCAGCGTGGCAGGCCCACATGGCTACACCTTC | CASVAGPHGYTF
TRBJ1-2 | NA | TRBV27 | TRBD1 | TGTGCCAGCAGAGACAGGGCTTGGGGTGGCTACACCTTC | CASRDRAWGGYTF
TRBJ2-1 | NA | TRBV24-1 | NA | TGTGCCACCAGTGATATCAGTTTCGCGCAGTTCTTC | CATSDISFAQFF
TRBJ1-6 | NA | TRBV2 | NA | TGTGCCAGCAGTGAAAACGGGGTTAATTCACCCCTCCACTTT | CASSENGVNSPLHF
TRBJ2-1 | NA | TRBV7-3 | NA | TGTGCCAGCAGCTTAATTCCCGGGTACAATGAGCAGTTCTTC | CASSLIPGYNEQFF
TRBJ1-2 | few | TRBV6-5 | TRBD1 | TGTGCCAGCAGTTTGACAGGGGGAAAGGGTGGCTACACCTTC | CASSLTGGKGGYTF
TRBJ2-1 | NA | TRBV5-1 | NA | TGCGCCAGCAGCAGGGGCGGGGAGTACAATGAGCAGTTCTTC | CASSRGGEYNEQFF
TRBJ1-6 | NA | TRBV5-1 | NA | TGCGCCAGCAGCAGCAACGGGGGGCAGAGTAATTCACCCCTCCACTTT | CASSSNGGQSNSPLHF
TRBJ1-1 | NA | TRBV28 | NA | TGTGCCAGCAGTTTGGGCCGGGGGAGCGTGAACACTGAAGCTTTCTTT | CASSLGRGSVNTEAFF
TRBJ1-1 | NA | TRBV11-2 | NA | TGTGCCAGCAGCATGACAGGTTTGGTGGATACTGAAGCTTTCTTT | CASSMTGLVDTEAFF
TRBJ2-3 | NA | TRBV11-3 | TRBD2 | TGTGCCAGCAGCTTAGATAGCGGGGGGGAGGCAGATACGCAGTATTTT | CASSLDSGGEADTQYF
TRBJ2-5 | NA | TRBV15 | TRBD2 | TGTGCCACCAGCAGAGAGGCGGGAGGTCGCCGAGAGACCCAGTACTTC | CATSREAGGRRETQYF
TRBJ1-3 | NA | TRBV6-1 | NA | TGTGCCAGCAGTGAAGCAAGCAGGGGAAACACCATATATTTT | CASSEASRGNTIYF
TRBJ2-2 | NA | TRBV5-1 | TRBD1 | TGCGCCAGCGAATACAGGGGAAACACCGGGGAGCTGTTTTTT | CASEYRGNTGELFF
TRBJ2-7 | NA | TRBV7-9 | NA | TGTGCCAGCAGCTTCAGGGTTGACGAGCAGTACTTC | CASSFRVDEQYF
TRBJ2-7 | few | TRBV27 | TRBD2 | TGTGCCAGCAGTTTATCTTCGGGAGGGCCCTACGAGCAGTACTTC | CASSLSSGGPYEQYF